The clone carrying this TCR beta chain was seen a handful of times. Its antigen is as yet unknown. Data came from immunoSEQ multiplex PCR; TCRdb stores just in-frame clones and leaves some out. The data hold some 80,000 clones, with more than 75% observed a single time. This CDR3 is 17 amino acids long. Germline assignment: CDR1 SGHTA and CDR2 FQGNSA. The J segment lost 5 bases and the V segment lost 3 bases, leaving 11 bases of the junction unmatched. This entry belongs to a study of OX40 agonist ivuxolimab in advanced cancers. Overall study findings and caveats: The authors also found low normalized T-cell clonal expansion in some nonresponders. At 0.1 to 3.0 mg/kg, clonal expansion of CD4+ and CD8+ blood T cells had occurred by week 6.

The sequence was collected from an adult with an advanced solid tumor such as melanoma, head and neck, liver or kidney cancer. Sequencing used CD4+ or CD8+ T cells sorted from blood, obtained in a trial of the OX40 agonist ivuxolimab. The chain links TRBV7-2 to TRBJ2-3; 10 positions agree with TRBD2. CDR3: CASSFLPAGGRGDTQYF. The CDR3 nucleotides are TGTGCCAGCAGCTTCTTGCCAGCGGGGGGGCGTGGAGATACGCAGTATTTT.